The 27 T cell receptor beta chains given below trace back to one sample, sequenced in a study of shared clonotypes between healthy human individuals. The method was immunoSEQ multiplex PCR; TCRdb's version includes in-frame clones alone and lacks a portion of them. The sample includes approximately 2.3 million clones, 80% to 95% of them seen just once. Material: naive CD4+ T cells from PBMCs. The subset here: CD45RA+ positively selected. The origin of the receptors is a man between 18 and 29 years old in good health. Some clones in this sample may be carry-over from other donors' samples.

V and J are TRBV6-5 and TRBJ2-5; tentative D call: TRBD2 (5 bases). Between the trimmed V and J ends, which lost 2 bases and 5 bases, there was a span of 12 bases. Germline loops: CDR1 MNHEY, CDR2 SVGAGI. The CDR3 is 14 residues long. This CDR3 is CASSYVQRGETQYF. In DNA, the CDR3 is TGTGCCAGCAGTTACGTACAGCGAGGGGAGACCCAGTACTTC.

Points on this clone: It may be a read error: a sequence one base away is much more abundant. The same CDR3 is also encoded by other DNA sequences in this sample. The genes are TRBV9 and TRBJ1-2; 9 bases line up with TRBD1. The germline CDR1 and CDR2 sequences are SGDLS and YYNGEE. There are 14 residues in the CDR3. The V and J ends lost 2 bases and 2 bases, in that order; junction bases with no gene match: 1. The DNA for the CDR3 is TGTGCCAGCAGCGTCGGACAGGGGAACTATGGCTACACCTTC. It encodes CASSVGQGNYGYTF.

This clone was seen just once. The chain's CDR3 is CASSPPGRVTDGYTF. Here the CDR3 DNA reads TGTGCCAGCAGCCCGCCAGGGCGAGTAACTGATGGCTACACCTTC. The V and J genes are TRBV7-8 and TRBJ1-2; a weak D match, TRBD1 (5 bases). There are 15 residues in the CDR3. CDR1 is SGHVS and CDR2 is FQNEAQ in the germline V gene. V gave up 5 bases and J gave up 6 bases, with 19 bases separating them.

The chain recombines TRBV19 with TRBJ2-7, with 11 positions matching TRBD1. Germline V gene data show CDR1 as LNHDA and CDR2 as SQIVND (reference sequence). This CDR3 is 13 amino acids long. V gave up 8 bases and J gave up 6 bases; unmatched junction bases: 6. The CDR3 reads CASHRTGGSEQYF. The CDR3, as DNA: TGTGCCAGTCATAGGACAGGGGGCAGCGAGCAGTACTTC.

The genes are TRBV5-4 and TRBJ1-2, with D perhaps matching TRBD1 (5 bases). Germline V gives CDR1 SGHNT, CDR2 YYREEE (reference sequence). CDR3 length: 15 residues. Trimming removed 4 bases at V and 6 bases at J, with 19 bases between. Written as DNA, the CDR3 is TGTGCCAGCAGCCCGGCCCGAAGAGGGGTCGATGGCTACACCTTC. Translation: CASSPARRGVDGYTF. Full variable domain (remainder filled in from reference TRBV5-4 and TRBJ1-2): ETGVTQSPTHLIKTRGQQVTLRCSSQSGHNTVSWYQQALGQGPQFIFQYYREEENGRGNFPPRFSGLQFPNYSSELNVNALELDDSALYLCASSPARRGVDGYTFGSGTRLTVV.

The V gene is TRBV6-5, the J gene TRBJ2-6; no definite D call. Germline CDR1 reads MNHEY; CDR2 reads SVGAGI. Trimming cost V 3 bases and J 4 bases, with 10 bases left between them. The CDR3 runs to 15 residues. Written as DNA, the CDR3 is TGTGCCAGCAGTTATCAGGCACCCGGGGCCAACGTCCTGACTTTC. Translating gives CASSYQAPGANVLTF.

The V and J genes are TRBV7-2 and TRBJ1-1, with 9 nucleotides matching TRBD1. The CDR3 runs to 13 residues. V lost 5 bases and J lost 11; bases outside the gene matches: 9. CDR1 and CDR2 from the germline V gene are SGHTA and FQGNSA. CDR3 loop: CASSVRQGVRAFF. CDR3 sequence (DNA): TGTGCCAGCAGCGTTCGACAGGGGGTACGTGCTTTCTTT.

The chain employs TRBV2 and TRBJ2-5; 12 bases match TRBD2. The CDR3 is 17 residues long. The V segment lost 2 bases and the J segment 4 bases; nucleotides outside the gene matches: 8. Germline CDR1 SNHLY, CDR2 FYNNEI. CDR3 region: CASSELFLAGGAETQYF. The CDR3 nucleotides are TGTGCCAGCAGTGAACTGTTCCTAGCGGGAGGGGCAGAGACCCAGTACTTC.

The rearrangement joins TRBV28 to TRBJ2-7; 9 bases agree with TRBD1. Germline V gene sequence: CDR1 MDHEN, CDR2 SYDVKM. After removal of 5 bases from V and 5 bases from J, the junction contained 13 bases not matched to a gene. The CDR3 consists of 16 residues. CDR3 residues: CASSPGLGTGRNEQYF. The DNA for the CDR3 is TGTGCCAGCAGTCCTGGACTTGGGACAGGGAGGAACGAGCAGTACTTC.

The chain recombines TRBV7-9 with TRBJ2-5, with TRBD2 matching 11 bases. The germline V gene encodes CDR1 SEHNR and CDR2 FQNEAQ (reference sequence). V lost 5 bases and J lost 1; bases outside the gene matches: 3. The CDR3 consists of 15 residues. The DNA for the CDR3 is TGTGCCAGCAGCCGACTAGCGGGAACCCAAGAGACCCAGTACTTC. Translation: CASSRLAGTQETQYF.

The rearrangement joins TRBV5-6 to TRBJ2-3; D remains unclear. CDR1 and CDR2 from the germline V gene are SGHDT and YYEEEE. Trimming took 0 bases from V and 2 from J, leaving 4 bases between them. The CDR3 length is 13 residues. The CDR3 nucleotides are TGTGCCAGCAGCTTGGGTTACACAGATACGCAGTATTTT. Residues: CASSLGYTDTQYF.

V is TRBV30 and J is TRBJ2-5, with 8 bases matching TRBD1. V was clipped by 0 bases and J by 2 bases; unmatched bases: 5. CDR1 is GTSNPN and CDR2 is SVGIG in the germline V gene (reference sequence). This CDR3 has 15 amino acids. The CDR3 DNA reads as TGTGCCTGGAGTGTACAGAACAGGGGGCAAGAGACCCAGTACTTC. Protein: CAWSVQNRGQETQYF.

The CDR3: CASRTGGSTDTQYF. CDR3 sequence (DNA): TGTGCCAGCAGGACGGGAGGGTCTACGGATACGCAGTATTTT. The gene calls are TRBV6-6 and TRBJ2-3, with 8 bases that match TRBD2. The V gene's germline CDR1 is MNHNY and CDR2 SVGAGI (reference sequence). V lost 6 bases to trimming and J lost 6 bases; unmatched junction nucleotides: 8. The CDR3 has 14 amino acids.

The rearrangement joins TRBV10-1 to TRBJ1-4, with 10 bases matching TRBD1. The CDR3 sequence is 16 residues long. Germline trimming cut 6 bases from V and 8 bases from J; bases unmatched to any gene: 12. Germline V lookup: CDR1 WNHNN, CDR2 SYGVQD (reference sequence). The chain's CDR3 is CASSNYTGTGVEKLFF. CDR3 in DNA: TGCGCCAGCAGCAACTACACCGGGACAGGGGTCGAAAAACTGTTTTTT.

As concerns this clone: The sample contains more than one DNA sequence encoding this CDR3. This chain links TRBV29-1 with TRBJ2-5, with D possibly matching TRBD2 (6 bases). Germline V lookup: CDR1 SQVTM, CDR2 ANQGSEA. The CDR3 covers 12 residues. Trimming left V 6 bases short and J 4 bases short, with 12 bases between. The CDR3 spells CSVRDGGETQYF. The CDR3 region has the DNA TGCAGCGTGCGGGACGGGGGAGAGACCCAGTACTTC.

The chain links TRBV5-1 to TRBJ1-3; 7 positions match TRBD1. The CDR3 sequence is 16 residues long. V gave up 4 bases and J gave up 2 bases; unmatched junction bases: 9. In germline, CDR1 is SGHRS, CDR2 YFSETQ. The CDR3 nucleotides read TGCGCCAGCAGCACGGCGACAGGGTCGGCTGGAAACACCATATATTTT. Its protein product is CASSTATGSAGNTIYF.

This chain connects TRBV7-2 to TRBJ2-3; a weak D match, TRBD1 (6 bases). V dropped 2 bases and J dropped 6 bases, with 18 bases sitting between them. Germline loops: CDR1 SGHTA, CDR2 FQGNSA. The CDR3 covers 16 residues. CDR3 loop: CASSLRGGPSGDTQYF. The CDR3 nucleotides read TGTGCCAGCAGCTTACGAGGGGGTCCTTCAGGGGATACGCAGTATTTT.

The chain links TRBV28 to TRBJ1-2; 9 bases line up with TRBD1. Germline CDR1 MDHEN, CDR2 SYDVKM. The V and J ends lost 4 bases and 4 bases, in that order; junction bases with no gene match: 7. The CDR3 runs 15 residues. CDR3 sequence reads: CASSYTGTGTYGYTF. In DNA form, the CDR3 reads TGTGCCAGCAGTTATACCGGGACAGGGACCTATGGCTACACCTTC.

This chain links TRBV4-2 with TRBJ1-3, with D possibly being TRBD1 (5 bases). Trimming took off 3 bases at V and 2 bases at J, with 17 bases between the two ends. CDR3 length equals 17 residues. Germline-derived CDR1 and CDR2 are LGHNA and YNFKEQ. CDR3 sequence: CASSQAPGRATGNTIYF. As DNA, the CDR3 is TGTGCCAGCAGCCAGGCCCCGGGGCGGGCCACTGGAAACACCATATATTTT.

As regards this clone: Other DNA sequences in this specimen translate into the identical CDR3. The V call is TRBV28, the J call TRBJ2-1; TRBD2 agrees at 7 bases. V was clipped by 8 bases and J by 0 bases; unmatched bases: 4. This CDR3 has 14 amino acids. Germline V gene lookup returns CDR1 MDHEN and CDR2 SYDVKM. The CDR3 DNA is TGTGCCAGCCTATTAGCGGGCTCCTACAATGAGCAGTTCTTC. Translating it yields CASLLAGSYNEQFF.

V and J are TRBV7-2 and TRBJ1-2; TRBD1 agrees at 9 bases. After removal of 6 bases from V and 12 bases from J, the junction contained 14 bases not matched to a gene. The CDR3 has 14 residues. Germline V gene sequence: CDR1 SGHTA, CDR2 FQGNSA. The CDR3 protein is CASRLRTGQGFHTF. In nucleotides, the CDR3 is TGTGCCAGCAGATTGCGTACGGGACAGGGTTTCCACACCTTC.

Comments on this clone: In the same sample, other DNA sequences code for this CDR3. This chain connects TRBV29-1 to TRBJ2-7; D is possibly TRBD1 (6 bases). Per the germline V gene, CDR1 is SQVTM and CDR2 is ANQGSEA. Trimming removed 4 bases from V and 1 base from J, with 11 bases in between. The CDR3 sequence is 13 residues long. The CDR3, as DNA: TGCAGCGTTGTGTCAGGGGTTTCCTACGAGCAGTACTTC. Amino acid sequence: CSVVSGVSYEQYF.

The V and J genes are TRBV7-3 and TRBJ2-5; 7 bases are a match to TRBD2. J gave up 2 bases and V 6 bases, and 6 bases lay outside the gene matches. The germline V gene encodes CDR1 SGHTA and CDR2 FQGTGA. The length of the CDR3 is 14 residues. Here the CDR3 DNA reads TGTGCCAGCAGGCCGACTAGCTTGCAAGAGACCCAGTACTTC. Residues: CASRPTSLQETQYF.

The gene calls are TRBV5-1 and TRBJ2-3, with 8 bases that match TRBD2. The length of the CDR3 is 15 residues. Germline V gene lookup returns CDR1 SGHRS and CDR2 YFSETQ. Trimming took 3 bases from V and 2 from J; bases not matched to a gene: 5. The CDR3 coding sequence is TGCGCCAGCAGCTCTATAGCGGGGATCACAGATACGCAGTATTTT. Translated: CASSSIAGITDTQYF. Drawing the rest from reference TRBV5-1 and TRBJ2-3, the complete variable domain is KAGVTQTPRYLIKTRGQQVTLSCSPISGHRSVSWYQQTPGQGLQFLFEYFSETQRNKGNFPGRFSGRQFSNSRSEMNVSTLELGDSALYLCASSSIAGITDTQYFGPGTRLTVL.

The chain is built from TRBV28 and TRBJ1-2; tentative D call: TRBD1 (5 bases). Germline-derived CDR1 and CDR2 are MDHEN and SYDVKM. There are 13 residues in the CDR3. The V gene lost 9 bases and the J gene lost 2 bases, with 13 bases spanning the gap. CDR3 bases: TGTGCCAGTTGTGGGCAGGGAAACTATGGCTACACCTTC. It codes for CASCGQGNYGYTF.

The chain combines TRBV4-1 with TRBJ2-2; TRBD2 matches at 11 bases. Germline V gene data show CDR1 as MGHRA and CDR2 as YSYEKL. The junction had 6 bases not matched to a gene; V was cut back by 2 bases and J by 7 bases. CDR3 length equals 16 residues. The CDR3 spells CASSQLLAGVSGELFF. The DNA for the CDR3 is TGCGCCAGCAGCCAATTACTAGCGGGAGTTAGCGGGGAGCTGTTTTTT.

This sequence joins TRBV28 and TRBJ1-2; TRBD1 might be the D (6 bases). This CDR3 contains 18 residues. Germline values: CDR1 MDHEN, CDR2 SYDVKM. Trimming removed 3 bases at V and 0 bases at J, with 20 bases between. Here the CDR3 DNA reads TGTGCCAGCAGTTTTGTCTTCAGTTGGACAGAAGCTAACTATGGCTACACCTTC. Its protein is CASSFVFSWTEANYGYTF.